This T cell receptor (beta chain) was identified during a study of post-analysis software for immune sequencing data. At the level of the study: Some patients lacked subtype; others had relapsing-remitting, secondary progressive or progressive-relapsing disease. Overall study findings and caveats: F measure showed strong co-clustering of same-batch samples. Relative to controls, patients with multiple sclerosis showed significantly lower normalized Chao1 diversity.

This clonotype has only a few counts. The target antigen is unknown. cDNA libraries of TCR beta carried unique molecular identifiers. T cells numbering roughly 0.85 to 11 million gave rise to some 520,000 cDNA molecules. TCRdb re-called the PCR reads with MiXCR, one entry per CDR3 protein. The sample yields hundreds of thousands of distinct CDR3 sequences, roughly 27% seen once. This TCR came from a girl aged 5 to 17 with multiple sclerosis. Material: blood.

The CDR3 spells CASTAGGAAFF. In DNA, the CDR3 is TGTGCCAGCACCGCAGGGGGCGCCGCTTTCTTT. The V and J genes are TRBV7-2 and TRBJ1-1; TRBD1 aligns across 8 bases. V trimming: 7 bases; J trimming: 11 bases; junction bases outside the gene matches: 6. This CDR3 has 11 residues. Germline-derived CDR1 and CDR2 are SGHTA and FQGNSA.